These 11 T cell receptor beta chains came from one sample sequenced in a study of blood T cell repertoires in COVID-19. Profiling relied on immunoSEQ multiplex PCR, and the TCRdb table lists in-frame clones only, not all of them. The sample lists 25,000 to 35,000 clones, 70% to 85% occurring once. The sequenced sample was peripheral blood. These receptors came from a woman of 80 years or more with acute or convalescent COVID-19.

The V call is TRBV4-3, the J call TRBJ2-5; 12 bases line up with TRBD2. CDR1 and CDR2 (germline): LGHNA, YSLEER. V was pared by 0 bases and J by 2 bases, with 7 bases of the junction left unmatched. The CDR3 has 18 residues. In DNA form, the CDR3 reads TGCGCCAGCAGCCAAGATAGACTAGCGGGAGTAGGGCAAGAGACCCAGTACTTC. As protein: CASSQDRLAGVGQETQYF.

The gene calls are TRBV5-6 and TRBJ2-1; D might be TRBD1 (5 bases). The CDR3 length is 13 residues. V was shortened by 2 bases and J by 3 bases, with 6 bases between the two germline ends. Germline V lookup: CDR1 SGHDT, CDR2 YYEEEE. CDR3 DNA: TGTGCCAGCAGCTTTCAGGGCTACAATGAGCAGTTCTTC. Its protein is CASSFQGYNEQFF.

The chain carries TRBV29-1 and TRBJ2-2, with 8 bases identical to TRBD1. Unmatched junction bases numbered 4, after V lost 3 bases and J lost 7 bases. The CDR3 is 13 residues long. Per germline, CDR1 SQVTM and CDR2 ANQGSEA. As DNA, the CDR3 is TGCAGCGTTGAGGGACAGGCCCGCGGGGAGCTGTTTTTT. This sequence encodes CSVEGQARGELFF.

V gene TRBV13 combines with J gene TRBJ1-2, with TRBD1 matching over 8 bases. Germline V gene sequence: CDR1 PRHDT, CDR2 FYEKMQ (reference sequence). The CDR3 sequence is 18 residues long. V lost 1 base and J lost 1; bases outside the gene matches: 11. The CDR3: CASSLARPGQAYNYGYTF. For the CDR3, the DNA is TGTGCCAGCAGCTTAGCCCGCCCGGGACAGGCTTATAACTATGGCTACACCTTC.

V gene TRBV27 combines with J gene TRBJ1-2; weak D call: TRBD1 (6 bases). From germline, CDR1 is MNHEY and CDR2 SMNVEV (reference sequence). The CDR3 runs to 16 residues. Trimming cost V 2 bases and J 6 bases, with 19 bases left between them. CDR3 sequence reads: CASSLPFREGENGYTF. The CDR3 region has the DNA TGTGCCAGCAGTTTACCCTTCCGGGAGGGGGAAAATGGCTACACCTTC.

The V call is TRBV6-5, the J call TRBJ2-5; 7 bases align to TRBD1. The length of the CDR3 is 16 residues. The ends lost 0 bases at V and 7 bases at J; junction bases unmatched: 11. The germline gives CDR1 MNHEY, CDR2 SVGAGI. CDR3 protein: CASSYSRTGPGATQYF. Written as DNA, the CDR3 is TGTGCCAGCAGTTACTCGAGGACAGGCCCGGGTGCGACCCAGTACTTC.

The genes are TRBV14 and TRBJ2-7; the D is unclear. There are 12 residues in the CDR3. The germline gives CDR1 SGHDN, CDR2 FVKESK. The ends were cut back, 4 bases at V and 6 bases at J, with 10 bases in the middle. The chain's CDR3 is CASSPIPGEQYF. The DNA for the CDR3 is TGTGCCAGCAGCCCCATTCCCGGCGAGCAGTACTTC.

V usage is TRBV11-3 and J usage is TRBJ1-4; D uncertain. The CDR3 totals 16 residues. V was shortened by 4 bases and J by 1 base, with 13 bases between the two germline ends. Germline CDR1 SGHNT, CDR2 YENEEA. This CDR3 reads CASSSGKTGTNEKLFF. CDR3 DNA: TGTGCCAGCAGCTCGGGAAAGACGGGAACTAATGAAAAACTGTTTTTT. Using reference TRBV11-3 and TRBJ1-4 for the parts outside the CDR3, the full variable domain is EAGVVQSPRYKIIEKKQPVAFWCNPISGHNTLYWYLQNLGQGPELLIRYENEEAVDDSQLPKDRFSAERLKGVDSTLKIQPAELGDSAVYLCASSSGKTGTNEKLFFGSGTQLSVL.

The chain combines TRBV28 with TRBJ1-3; a possible D gene is TRBD1 (6 bases). There are 16 residues in the CDR3. V was trimmed by 3 bases and J by 0 bases, leaving 12 bases between them. CDR1 and CDR2 from the germline V gene are MDHEN and SYDVKM. Here the CDR3 reads CASSLGAISSGNTIYF. The CDR3 DNA follows: TGTGCCAGCAGTTTGGGGGCCATCAGCTCTGGAAACACCATATATTTT.

This rearrangement joins TRBV2 to TRBJ1-4; 11 bases align to TRBD1. Per germline, CDR1 SNHLY and CDR2 FYNNEI. V trimming: 7 bases; J trimming: 2 bases; junction bases outside the gene matches: 3. There are 15 residues in the CDR3. In nucleotides, the CDR3 is TGTGCCAGCATAGGACAGGGGGCGACTAATGAAAAACTGTTTTTT. It encodes CASIGQGATNEKLFF.

The CDR3, as DNA: TGTGCCAGCAGGACCGGCGAGGGAGGAGGACTGTTTTTT. It translates to CASRTGEGGGLFF. The chain uses TRBV27 and TRBJ1-4; D uncertain. Per germline, CDR1 MNHEY and CDR2 SMNVEV (reference sequence). Trimming stripped 6 bases from V and 13 bases from J, with 18 bases between. CDR3 length: 13 amino acids.